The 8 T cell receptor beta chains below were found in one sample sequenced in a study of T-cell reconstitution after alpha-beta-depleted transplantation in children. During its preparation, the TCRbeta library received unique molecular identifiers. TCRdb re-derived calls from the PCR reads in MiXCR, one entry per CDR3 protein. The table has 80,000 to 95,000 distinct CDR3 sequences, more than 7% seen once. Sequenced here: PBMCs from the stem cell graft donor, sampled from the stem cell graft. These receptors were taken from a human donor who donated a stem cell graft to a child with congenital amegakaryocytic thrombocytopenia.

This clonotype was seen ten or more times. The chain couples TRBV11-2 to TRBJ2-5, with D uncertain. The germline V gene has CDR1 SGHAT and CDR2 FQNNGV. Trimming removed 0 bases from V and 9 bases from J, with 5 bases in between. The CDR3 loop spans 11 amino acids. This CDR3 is CASSLESAQYF. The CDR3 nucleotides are TGTGCCAGCAGCTTAGAATCGGCCCAGTACTTC.

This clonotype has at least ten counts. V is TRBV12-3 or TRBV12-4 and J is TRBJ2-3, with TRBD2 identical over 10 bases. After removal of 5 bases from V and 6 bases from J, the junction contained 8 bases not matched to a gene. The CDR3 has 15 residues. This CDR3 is CASSPSGGAPDTQYF. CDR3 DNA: TGTGCCAGCAGTCCCAGCGGGGGGGCCCCCGATACGCAGTATTTT.

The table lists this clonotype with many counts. This chain's CDR3 is CASSLSEGRNEQYF. The CDR3 DNA sequence: TGCGCCAGCAGCTTGTCGGAGGGGAGGAACGAGCAGTACTTC. The chain combines TRBV5-1 with TRBJ2-7; D is possibly TRBD2 (6 bases). Trimming took 1 base from V and 5 from J, leaving 13 bases between them. The CDR3 sequence is 14 residues long. Per germline, CDR1 SGHRS and CDR2 YFSETQ.

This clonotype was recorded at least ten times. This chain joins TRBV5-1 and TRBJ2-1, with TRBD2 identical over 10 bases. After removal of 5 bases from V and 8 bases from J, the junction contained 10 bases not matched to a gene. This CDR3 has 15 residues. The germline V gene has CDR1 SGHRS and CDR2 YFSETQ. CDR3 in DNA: TGCGCCAGCAGGTGGACTAGCGGTCGGGACGATGAGCAGTTCTTC. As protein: CASRWTSGRDDEQFF.

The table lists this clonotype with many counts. CDR3 sequence reads: CAISSGSGSGELFF. CDR3 sequence (DNA): TGTGCCATTTCTAGCGGGAGCGGGTCCGGGGAGCTGTTTTTT. The chain uses TRBV6-5 and TRBJ2-2; 10 bases are shared with TRBD2. The CDR3 is 14 amino acids. Germline CDR1 and CDR2: MNHEY and SVGAGI. Trimming removed 10 bases from V and 6 bases from J; junction bases left unmatched: 8.

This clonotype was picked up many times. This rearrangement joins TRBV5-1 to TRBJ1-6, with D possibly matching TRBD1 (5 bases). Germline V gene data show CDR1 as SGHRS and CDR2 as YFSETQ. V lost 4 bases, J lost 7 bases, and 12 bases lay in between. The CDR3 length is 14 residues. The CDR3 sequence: CASSLLGGNSPLHF. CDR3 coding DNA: TGCGCCAGCAGCCTCCTTGGGGGAAATTCACCCCTCCACTTT.

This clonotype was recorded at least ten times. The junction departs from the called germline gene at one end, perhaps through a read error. CDR3 region: CASRDREGGLYEEYF. Here the CDR3 DNA reads TGTGCCAGCAGGGACCGAGAAGGGGGACTCTACGAGGAGTACTTC. This chain joins TRBV6-1 and TRBJ2-7, with D perhaps being TRBD1 or TRBD2 (6 bases each). Per the germline V gene, CDR1 is MNHNS and CDR2 is SASEGT. The CDR3 is 15 residues long.

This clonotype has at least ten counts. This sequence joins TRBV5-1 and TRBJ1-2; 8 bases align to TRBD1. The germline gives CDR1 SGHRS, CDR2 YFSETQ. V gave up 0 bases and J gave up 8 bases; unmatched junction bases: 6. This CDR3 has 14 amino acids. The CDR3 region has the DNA TGCGCCAGCAGCTTGGGAGACAGGGGAAGCGGCTACACCTTC. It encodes CASSLGDRGSGYTF.